A selection of T cell receptor beta chains follows, all from one sample in a study of CD8+ T cells in alopecia areata. Profiled with immunoSEQ multiplex PCR; TCRdb holds only in-frame clones, not every one. The sample includes 110,000 or so clones, less than 75% of them seen just once. The sample in question was CD8+ T cells sorted from blood, obtained at week 4, from a patient treated with tofacitinib. Receptors originate from a human donor with alopecia areata. Each CDR3 is given with its conserved first and last residue. The D gene is left open where the match is weak. Some rows have no size entry. The others give once, few or many, or a class for an expanded clone.

V gene: TRBV29-1; J gene: TRBJ2-7; D gene: NA; clone size: few; CDR3 DNA: TGCAGCGTTGAGTTTTTGGGGTCCTACGAGCAGTACTTC; CDR3 protein: CSVEFLGSYEQYF
V gene: TRBV7-6; J gene: TRBJ1-5; D gene: NA; clone size: NA; CDR3 DNA: TGTGCCAGCAGCTTTTTAGCCAGGGAGGAAGATCAGCCCCAGCATTTT; CDR3 protein: CASSFLAREEDQPQHF
V gene: TRBV9; J gene: TRBJ2-5; D gene: TRBD2; clone size: once; CDR3 DNA: TGTGCCAGCAGTGGGACTAGCGGGGTTGAGACCCAGTACTTC; CDR3 protein: CASSGTSGVETQYF
V gene: TRBV6-5; J gene: TRBJ2-3; D gene: NA; clone size: NA; CDR3 DNA: TGTGCCAGCAGTTATTCTCCAGGGCAGAGTACAGATACGCAGTATTTT; CDR3 protein: CASSYSPGQSTDTQYF
V gene: TRBV18; J gene: TRBJ2-5; D gene: NA; clone size: NA; CDR3 DNA: TGTGCCAGCTCACCACCCCTAAAAGAGACCCAGTACTTC; CDR3 protein: CASSPPLKETQYF
V gene: TRBV29-1; J gene: TRBJ2-3; D gene: NA; clone size: NA; CDR3 DNA: TGCAGCGTTGTCGGTGTTCCGCCAGATACGCAGTATTTT; CDR3 protein: CSVVGVPPDTQYF
V gene: TRBV28; J gene: TRBJ2-5; D gene: TRBD1; clone size: NA; CDR3 DNA: TGTGCCAGCACCCCTGGGGACAGTCAAGAGACCCAGTACTTC; CDR3 protein: CASTPGDSQETQYF
V gene: TRBV30; J gene: TRBJ2-1; D gene: TRBD2; clone size: NA; CDR3 DNA: TGTGCCTGGAGTGTACTCGCGGGGGGGCTCAATGAGCAGTTCTTC; CDR3 protein: CAWSVLAGGLNEQFF
V gene: TRBV27; J gene: TRBJ2-3; D gene: TRBD2; clone size: once; CDR3 DNA: TGTGCCAGCAGTCCTAGCGGGAGCACAGATACGCAGTATTTT; CDR3 protein: CASSPSGSTDTQYF
V gene: TRBV7-9; J gene: TRBJ2-7; D gene: NA; clone size: NA; CDR3 DNA: TGTGCCAGCAGCTTGCAGGGGTGGTACGAGCAGTACTTC; CDR3 protein: CASSLQGWYEQYF
V gene: TRBV6-1; J gene: TRBJ1-6; D gene: NA; clone size: once; CDR3 DNA: TGTGCCAGCAGTGAGGAGGGTAGCTCCTATAATTCACCCCTCCACTTT; CDR3 protein: CASSEEGSSYNSPLHF
V gene: TRBV28; J gene: TRBJ1-6; D gene: NA; clone size: NA; CDR3 DNA: TGTGCCGCGCGGGTCTTTTATAATTCACCCCTCCACTTT; CDR3 protein: CAARVFYNSPLHF
V gene: TRBV5-1; J gene: TRBJ2-6; D gene: TRBD1; clone size: NA; CDR3 DNA: TGCGCCAGCAGCTATGGACAGGTTGTAGCTGGGGCCAACGTCCTGACTTTC; CDR3 protein: CASSYGQVVAGANVLTF
V gene: TRBV27; J gene: TRBJ1-1; D gene: TRBD1; clone size: NA; CDR3 DNA: TGTGCCAGCAGCCCGGACAGGGCAGCTTCGTCAGCTTTCTTT; CDR3 protein: CASSPDRAASSAFF
V gene: TRBV20-1; J gene: TRBJ2-4; D gene: NA; clone size: NA; CDR3 DNA: TGCAGTGCTAGGGCGGGAAACATTCAGTACTTC; CDR3 protein: CSARAGNIQYF
V gene: TRBV7-2; J gene: TRBJ2-7; D gene: TRBD1; clone size: NA; CDR3 DNA: TGTGCCAGCAGCCAGACAGGGCTCTCCTACGAGCAGTACTTC; CDR3 protein: CASSQTGLSYEQYF
V gene: TRBV9; J gene: TRBJ2-1; D gene: TRBD2; clone size: NA; CDR3 DNA: TGTGCCAGCAGCCCGCGGACTAGCGGGGGGGTCTACAATGAGCAGTTCTTC; CDR3 protein: CASSPRTSGGVYNEQFF
V gene: TRBV7-8; J gene: TRBJ2-1; D gene: TRBD2; clone size: NA; CDR3 DNA: TGTGCCAGCACCCACCACCCGGCGGGGGGGCAGCAAAATGAGCAGTTCTTC; CDR3 protein: CASTHHPAGGQQNEQFF
V gene: TRBV4-1; J gene: TRBJ1-3; D gene: NA; clone size: NA; CDR3 DNA: TGCGCCAGCAGCCCGACGTGGGGGACTGGAAACACCATATATTTT; CDR3 protein: CASSPTWGTGNTIYF
V gene: TRBV10-3; J gene: TRBJ2-2; D gene: NA; clone size: few; CDR3 DNA: TGTGCCATCAGTGGTGAACCACTTACCACCGGGGAGCTGTTTTTT; CDR3 protein: CAISGEPLTTGELFF
V gene: TRBV2; J gene: TRBJ2-1; D gene: NA; clone size: NA; CDR3 DNA: TGTGCCAGCGACTATCAGGGTTACAATGAGCAGTTCTTC; CDR3 protein: CASDYQGYNEQFF
V gene: TRBV19; J gene: TRBJ2-1; D gene: NA; clone size: NA; CDR3 DNA: TGTGCCAGTAGTCCTCACATGGGAACCTCCTACAATGAGCAGTTCTTC; CDR3 protein: CASSPHMGTSYNEQFF
V gene: TRBV19; J gene: TRBJ2-1; D gene: TRBD1; clone size: NA; CDR3 DNA: TGTGCCAGCGAGGACAGGGTTATGTATGAGCAGTTCTTC; CDR3 protein: CASEDRVMYEQFF
V gene: TRBV29-1; J gene: TRBJ1-2; D gene: NA; clone size: NA; CDR3 DNA: TGCAGCGAAGAGGGCTACACCTTC; CDR3 protein: CSEEGYTF
V gene: TRBV19; J gene: TRBJ1-5; D gene: NA; clone size: NA; CDR3 DNA: TGTGCCAGTAGTATAAAAACAGAGAATAGCAATCAGCCCCAGCATTTT; CDR3 protein: CASSIKTENSNQPQHF
V gene: TRBV28; J gene: TRBJ2-3; D gene: NA; clone size: few; CDR3 DNA: TGTGCCAGCAGTTTAGAACTTCGCACAGATACGCAGTATTTT; CDR3 protein: CASSLELRTDTQYF
V gene: TRBV30; J gene: TRBJ1-2; D gene: TRBD1; clone size: few; CDR3 DNA: TGTGCCTGGAGTGCCCCGTGGAGGGGGCGAATGGCCGACTATGGCTACACCTTC; CDR3 protein: CAWSAPWRGRMADYGYTF
V gene: TRBV5-1; J gene: TRBJ2-7; D gene: NA; clone size: NA; CDR3 DNA: TGCGCCAGCAGCGACCGGGACACGGGTTTCTACGAGCAGTACTTC; CDR3 protein: CASSDRDTGFYEQYF
V gene: TRBV29-1; J gene: TRBJ1-1; D gene: TRBD1; clone size: NA; CDR3 DNA: TGCATAGGGACAGGGGGCAGGATCCTCACTGAAGCTTTCTTT; CDR3 protein: CIGTGGRILTEAFF
V gene: TRBV7-3; J gene: TRBJ1-5; D gene: NA; clone size: NA; CDR3 DNA: TGTGCCAGCAGCTTGGACGGGAATCAGCCCCAGCATTTT; CDR3 protein: CASSLDGNQPQHF
V gene: TRBV5-4; J gene: TRBJ2-1; D gene: NA; clone size: NA; CDR3 DNA: TGTGCCAGCAGCTGGGCGAATGAGCAGTTCTTC; CDR3 protein: CASSWANEQFF
V gene: TRBV6-5; J gene: TRBJ2-5; D gene: NA; clone size: NA; CDR3 DNA: TGTGCCAGCAGTTACCCCGCTCGGGGTAGGAGGACCCAGTACTTC; CDR3 protein: CASSYPARGRRTQYF
V gene: TRBV27; J gene: TRBJ1-3; D gene: NA; clone size: NA; CDR3 DNA: TGTGCCAGCAGTTCTACAGGGACGGGAAACACCATATATTTT; CDR3 protein: CASSSTGTGNTIYF
V gene: TRBV14; J gene: TRBJ1-6; D gene: NA; clone size: NA; CDR3 DNA: TGTGCCAGCAGCCAAGATTTCGCAGGAACATATAATTCACCCCTCCACTTT; CDR3 protein: CASSQDFAGTYNSPLHF
V gene: TRBV7-9; J gene: TRBJ1-2; D gene: NA; clone size: few; CDR3 DNA: TGTGCCAGCACCGCCGTAGGTGGCTACACCTTC; CDR3 protein: CASTAVGGYTF
V gene: TRBV5-1; J gene: TRBJ1-1; D gene: NA; clone size: NA; CDR3 DNA: TGCGCCAGCAGCTTGGAGGGCAGGTCGCCCACTGAAGCTTTCTTT; CDR3 protein: CASSLEGRSPTEAFF
V gene: TRBV6-5; J gene: TRBJ1-5; D gene: NA; clone size: NA; CDR3 DNA: TGTGCCAGCAGTTACACGAGGGGTCAGCCCCAGCATTTT; CDR3 protein: CASSYTRGQPQHF
V gene: TRBV2; J gene: TRBJ2-1; D gene: NA; clone size: NA; CDR3 DNA: TGTGCCAGCAGTGAAGCGGGGGGGCCCAATGAGCAGTTCTTC; CDR3 protein: CASSEAGGPNEQFF
V gene: TRBV6-5; J gene: TRBJ1-1; D gene: NA; clone size: NA; CDR3 DNA: TGTGCCAGCAGCATTACAGCTAACACTGAAGCTTTCTTT; CDR3 protein: CASSITANTEAFF
V gene: TRBV15; J gene: TRBJ1-1; D gene: NA; clone size: NA; CDR3 DNA: TGTGCCACCAGCAGAGAGGGTGGGGGCACTGAAGCTTTCTTT; CDR3 protein: CATSREGGGTEAFF
V gene: TRBV30; J gene: TRBJ1-6; D gene: NA; clone size: NA; CDR3 DNA: TGTGCCTGGAGTGAGAATTCACCCCTCCACTTT; CDR3 protein: CAWSENSPLHF
V gene: TRBV7-9; J gene: TRBJ2-3; D gene: NA; clone size: NA; CDR3 DNA: TGTGCCAGCAGAAGCACAGATACGCAGTATTTT; CDR3 protein: CASRSTDTQYF
V gene: TRBV2; J gene: TRBJ2-7; D gene: TRBD1; clone size: NA; CDR3 DNA: TGTGCCAGCAGTGAAGCCAGGGGGGAGCAGTACTTC; CDR3 protein: CASSEARGEQYF
V gene: TRBV30; J gene: TRBJ2-7; D gene: NA; clone size: few; CDR3 DNA: TGTGCCTGGACCGACGCTTCCTACGAGCAGTACTTC; CDR3 protein: CAWTDASYEQYF
V gene: TRBV30; J gene: TRBJ1-1; D gene: NA; clone size: once; CDR3 DNA: TGTGCCTGGAGTAAGGGCTGGAACACTGAAGCTTTCTTT; CDR3 protein: CAWSKGWNTEAFF
V gene: TRBV7-9; J gene: TRBJ2-3; D gene: TRBD2; clone size: NA; CDR3 DNA: TGTGCCAGCAGCCCCCGACTAGCGGGGAGCACAGATACGCAGTATTTT; CDR3 protein: CASSPRLAGSTDTQYF
V gene: TRBV30; J gene: TRBJ1-5; D gene: NA; clone size: NA; CDR3 DNA: TGTGCCTGGAGTGTCCAGGGTAACCAGCCCCAGCATTTT; CDR3 protein: CAWSVQGNQPQHF
V gene: TRBV29-1; J gene: TRBJ2-2; D gene: NA; clone size: NA; CDR3 DNA: TGCAGCGTTGCCCCTTTGACAGGCGCGAACACCGGGGAGCTGTTTTTT; CDR3 protein: CSVAPLTGANTGELFF
V gene: TRBV5-1; J gene: TRBJ2-7; D gene: NA; clone size: few; CDR3 DNA: TGCGCCAGCAGCCCCTGGGCCGGAAACGAGCAGTACTTC; CDR3 protein: CASSPWAGNEQYF
V gene: TRBV6-4; J gene: TRBJ2-3; D gene: TRBD1; clone size: NA; CDR3 DNA: TGTGCCAGCAGTGAGGGACAGGGCAGCACAGATACGCAGTATTTT; CDR3 protein: CASSEGQGSTDTQYF
V gene: TRBV30; J gene: TRBJ1-1; D gene: NA; clone size: few; CDR3 DNA: TGTGCCTGGAGCGGGGGGCCCACTGAAGCTTTCTTT; CDR3 protein: CAWSGGPTEAFF
V gene: TRBV4-3; J gene: TRBJ2-6; D gene: NA; clone size: NA; CDR3 DNA: TGCGCCAGCAGCCAAGAGTACGGGGCTGGGGCCAACGTCCTGACTTTC; CDR3 protein: CASSQEYGAGANVLTF
V gene: TRBV4-1; J gene: TRBJ1-1; D gene: TRBD1; clone size: NA; CDR3 DNA: TGCGCCAGCAGCACCCGGGACAGGCCAATGGAGGCTTTCTTT; CDR3 protein: CASSTRDRPMEAFF
V gene: TRBV7-9; J gene: TRBJ2-6; D gene: NA; clone size: few; CDR3 DNA: TGTGCCAGCAGCTCCTCCACCGATAGGGCTGGGGCCAACGTCCTGACTTTC; CDR3 protein: CASSSSTDRAGANVLTF
V gene: TRBV6-5; J gene: TRBJ2-7; D gene: NA; clone size: NA; CDR3 DNA: TGTGCCAGCAGTTACGACAGCACCTACGAGCAGTACTTC; CDR3 protein: CASSYDSTYEQYF
V gene: TRBV30; J gene: TRBJ1-2; D gene: NA; clone size: NA; CDR3 DNA: TGTGCCTGGAGGGAGACCGGGACACATTATGGCTACACCTTC; CDR3 protein: CAWRETGTHYGYTF
V gene: TRBV30; J gene: TRBJ2-1; D gene: TRBD2; clone size: NA; CDR3 DNA: TGTGCCTGGACCGAGGGCAGCGGGGGGGCATCCAATGAGCAGTTCTTC; CDR3 protein: CAWTEGSGGASNEQFF
V gene: TRBV27; J gene: TRBJ2-1; D gene: NA; clone size: NA; CDR3 DNA: TGTGCCAGCAGTCGCCCCTCCTACAATGAGCAGTTCTTC; CDR3 protein: CASSRPSYNEQFF
V gene: TRBV20-1; J gene: TRBJ1-2; D gene: NA; clone size: NA; CDR3 DNA: TGCAGTGCCGCTGGGAATGGCTACACCTTC; CDR3 protein: CSAAGNGYTF
V gene: TRBV11-2; J gene: TRBJ2-3; D gene: NA; clone size: few; CDR3 DNA: TGTGCCAGCAGCTTAGGGGGAACAGATACGCAGTATTTT; CDR3 protein: CASSLGGTDTQYF